This T cell receptor (beta chain) was profiled in a study of cytomegalovirus exposure and HLA in healthy donors. Study as a whole: Early released data had approximately 86 million unique TCRs, all coming from HLA-typed donors. The study, taken as a whole, reports: V- and J-gene trimming of TCR beta was linked (in a later analysis) to a missense DCLRE1C variant. Reports described diagnosis of cytomegalovirus status by the classifier as highly specific and sensitive.

Among the donors, all were healthy bone marrow donors. There are 13 residues in the CDR3. The germline CDR1 and CDR2 sequences are SGHNT and YYREEE (reference sequence). V shed 6 bases and J 7 bases; nucleotides not matched to a gene: 8. PCR employed 60 Vbeta and 13 Jbeta primers. Data came from immunoSEQ multiplex PCR; TCRdb stores just in-frame clones and leaves some out. The table has 90,000 to 100,000 clones, around 73% seen once. Comment on this clone: Its antigen is as yet unknown.

The material sequenced was PBMCs. The V gene is TRBV5-4, the J gene TRBJ1-1, with TRBD1 matching over 8 bases. This receptor was taken from a woman aged 40 to 50 in good health and CMV-seronegative. The DNA of the CDR3 is TGTGCCAGCAAAATCACAGGGGGAAGTGAAGCTTTCTTT. Its translation is CASKITGGSEAFF.